A single sample is the source of the 20 T cell receptor beta chains below, sequenced in a study of blood T cell repertoires in COVID-19. Using immunoSEQ multiplex PCR, the repertoire was profiled, and TCRdb retains in-frame clones only, with some absent. The repertoire consists of approximately 240,000 clones, with about 88% occurring once and the leading ten covering under 2.5%. The sequencing input was peripheral blood. These receptors all stem from a woman between 40 and 50 years old who had recovered from COVID-19.

The rearrangement joins TRBV19 to TRBJ2-7, with D perhaps TRBD2 (6 bases). From germline, CDR1 is LNHDA and CDR2 SQIVND (reference sequence). Trimming shortened V by 3 bases and J by 2 bases, and 11 bases separated the two germline ends. The CDR3 length is 14 residues. CDR3 amino acids: CASSIGGFPYEQYF. The DNA for the CDR3 is TGTGCCAGTAGTATCGGGGGTTTCCCCTACGAGCAGTACTTC.

The V and J genes are TRBV29-1 and TRBJ2-7; D uncertain. The V end lost 4 bases, the J end lost 7 bases, and 8 bases lay between the germline ends. The CDR3 length is 10 residues. Germline lookup yields CDR1 SQVTM and CDR2 ANQGSEA. CDR3 region: CSVGAGEQYF. The CDR3 DNA sequence: TGCAGCGTTGGGGCAGGTGAGCAGTACTTC.

V gene TRBV6-6 combines with J gene TRBJ2-7; D call uncertain. Looked up from germline, CDR1 is MNHNY and CDR2 is SVGAGI (reference sequence). The CDR3 loop spans 11 amino acids. V shed 6 bases and J shed 1 base, with 4 bases lying between them. The CDR3 spells CASRRSYEQYF. The CDR3 bases are TGTGCCAGCAGACGGTCCTACGAGCAGTACTTC.

The chain recombines TRBV18 with TRBJ1-1; possibly TRBD1 for D (6 bases). Germline V gene data show CDR1 as KGHSH and CDR2 as LQKENI. The CDR3 runs 15 residues. V dropped 3 bases and J dropped 2 bases, with 13 bases sitting between them. The CDR3: CASSPRTERNTEAFF. Here the CDR3 DNA reads TGTGCCAGCTCACCTCGGACAGAAAGAAACACTGAAGCTTTCTTT.

The chain employs TRBV19 and TRBJ2-7; unclear D gene. Per the germline V gene, CDR1 is LNHDA and CDR2 is SQIVND (reference sequence). This CDR3 comprises 13 residues. V lost 5 bases and J 2 bases, leaving 10 bases between the germline ends. As DNA, the CDR3 is TGTGCCAGTAGTGGGCCAACCACCTACGAGCAGTACTTC. Residues: CASSGPTTYEQYF. The full variable domain, rest sourced from reference TRBV19 and TRBJ2-7, is DGGITQSPKYLFRKEGQNVTLSCEQNLNHDAMYWYRQDPGQGLRLIYYSQIVNDFQKGDIAEGYSVSREKKESFPLTVTSAQKNPTAFYLCASSGPTTYEQYFGPGTRLTVT.

This chain uses TRBV25-1 with TRBJ2-5; 10 nucleotides match TRBD2. The CDR3 runs to 15 residues. V was pared by 7 bases and J by 5 bases, with 10 bases of the junction left unmatched. Per germline, CDR1 MGHDK and CDR2 SYGVNS. CDR3 amino acids: CASKERGGDEETQYF. CDR3 bases: TGTGCCAGCAAGGAGCGGGGGGGAGACGAGGAGACCCAGTACTTC.

This clone appeared a few times. The chain links TRBV5-4 to TRBJ2-3; TRBD2 matches at 8 bases. Per germline, CDR1 SGHNT and CDR2 YYREEE (reference sequence). After removal of 3 bases from V and 3 bases from J, the junction contained 6 bases not matched to a gene. The CDR3 runs to 15 residues. CDR3 nucleotides: TGTGCCAGCAGCTCGCCGGGACTAGGGACAGATACGCAGTATTTT. Amino acids: CASSSPGLGTDTQYF.

The rearrangement links TRBV5-6 to TRBJ2-7; a possible D gene is TRBD2 (6 bases). The CDR3 totals 14 residues. V was trimmed by 4 bases and J by 4 bases, leaving 15 bases between them. CDR1 is SGHDT and CDR2 is YYEEEE in the germline V gene. The CDR3 sequence is CASSRRDGLYEQYF. CDR3 coding DNA: TGTGCCAGCAGCCGGAGGGACGGGTTATACGAGCAGTACTTC.

CDR3 amino acids: CASSPGEYGYTF. The CDR3 region has the DNA TGTGCCAGCAGCCCAGGGGAATACGGCTACACCTTC. The chain has TRBV3-1 (or the pseudogene TRBV3-2) and TRBJ1-2; tentatively, D is TRBD1 (6 bases). CDR1 is LGHDT, CDR2 YNNKEL, per germline (reference sequence). The CDR3 is 12 residues long. Trimming stripped 4 bases from V and 8 bases from J, with 11 bases between.

The rearrangement links TRBV11-2 to TRBJ2-5; 9 nucleotides agree with TRBD2. CDR3 size: 15 residues. V was clipped by 0 bases and J by 5 bases; unmatched bases: 4. CDR1 and CDR2 (germline): SGHAT, FQNNGV. In DNA, the CDR3 is TGTGCCAGCAGCTTAGAGGCTAGCGGGGTGGAGACCCAGTACTTC. Translation gives CASSLEASGVETQYF.

The chain links TRBV4-3 to TRBJ2-7; perhaps TRBD1 as D (6 bases). Germline-derived CDR1 and CDR2 are LGHNA and YSLEER. With 1 base removed from V and 3 bases from J, the gap between germline ends came to 16 bases. The length of the CDR3 is 16 residues. CDR3 sequence (DNA): TGCGCCAGCAGCCAAGTGTTCGTGGACAGACTCTACGAGCAGTACTTC. It encodes CASSQVFVDRLYEQYF.

The V gene is TRBV6-5, the J gene TRBJ2-1; 9 bases are shared with TRBD1. Germline V gives CDR1 MNHEY, CDR2 SVGAGI. The CDR3 totals 15 residues. Unmatched junction bases numbered 13, after V lost 7 bases and J lost 9 bases. The CDR3 sequence is CASKFRQGEKGEQFF. CDR3 coding DNA: TGTGCCAGCAAGTTTAGACAGGGGGAAAAAGGTGAGCAGTTCTTC.

The V and J genes are TRBV11-1 and TRBJ2-7; a possible D gene is TRBD2 (5 bases). V was clipped by 4 bases and J by 5 bases, with 9 bases between them. Germline V gene lookup returns CDR1 SGHAT and CDR2 FQDESV (reference sequence). The CDR3 length is 12 residues. The CDR3 reads CASSSPTNEQYF. The CDR3 DNA follows: TGTGCCAGCAGCTCCCCGACTAACGAGCAGTACTTC.

This chain uses TRBV30 with TRBJ1-3; TRBD1 agrees at 7 bases. The germline CDR1 and CDR2 sequences are GTSNPN and SVGIG (reference sequence). This CDR3 comprises 17 residues. V shed 0 bases and J 0 bases; nucleotides not matched to a gene: 8. The CDR3 sequence: CAWSVGGGSSSGNTIYF. The CDR3, as DNA: TGTGCCTGGAGTGTAGGGGGCGGATCGAGCTCTGGAAACACCATATATTTT.

This clone was seen more than once but under ten times. The rearrangement uses TRBV19 and TRBJ2-7; 7 bases agree with TRBD2. The CDR3 totals 15 residues. The germline CDR1 and CDR2 sequences are LNHDA and SQIVND (reference sequence). The trim removed 6 bases at V and 3 bases at J, leaving 11 bases unmatched. CDR3 nucleotide sequence: TGTGCCAGTAGCTCCCGTTATCGGGAGGTCTACGAGCAGTACTTC. It is translated as CASSSRYREVYEQYF.

The chain recombines TRBV30 with TRBJ1-5, with D perhaps TRBD1 (5 bases). Trimming took 2 bases from V and 6 from J, leaving 14 bases between them. This CDR3 comprises 14 residues. The germline V gene has CDR1 GTSNPN and CDR2 SVGIG (reference sequence). In DNA, the CDR3 is TGTGCCTGGAGTACCGGGACTGGAATTCAGCCCCAGCATTTT. Translating it yields CAWSTGTGIQPQHF.

This rearrangement joins TRBV19 to TRBJ1-2, with D tentatively TRBD1 (6 bases). In germline, CDR1 is LNHDA, CDR2 SQIVND (reference sequence). This CDR3 spans 14 amino acids. The V gene lost 3 bases and the J gene lost 6 bases, with 14 bases spanning the gap. The CDR3 sequence: CASSILKQGHGYTF. The CDR3 DNA follows: TGTGCCAGTAGTATCTTGAAACAGGGACATGGCTACACCTTC.

The J gene is TRBJ2-3, the V gene TRBV7-9, with D perhaps matching TRBD2 (5 bases). The CDR3 extends over 13 amino acids. V was cut by 8 bases and J by 0 bases, with 9 bases left in between. The V gene's germline CDR1 is SEHNR and CDR2 FQNEAQ (reference sequence). CDR3 sequence: CASSPGSTDTQYF. The CDR3 DNA follows: TGTGCCAGCTCCCCGGGGAGCACAGATACGCAGTATTTT.

This clone has only one observation. Additional DNA sequences in this sample encode the identical CDR3. The genes are TRBV5-1 and TRBJ2-1, with 10 bases lining up with TRBD1. Germline V gene lookup returns CDR1 SGHRS and CDR2 YFSETQ. The CDR3 is 16 residues long. The V segment lost 4 bases and the J segment 0 bases; nucleotides outside the gene matches: 4. CDR3 in DNA: TGCGCCAGCAGCCACAGGGACAGGGGCTCCTACAATGAGCAGTTCTTC. Residues: CASSHRDRGSYNEQFF. Complete variable domain (other parts from reference TRBV5-1 and TRBJ2-1): KAGVTQTPRYLIKTRGQQVTLSCSPISGHRSVSWYQQTPGQGLQFLFEYFSETQRNKGNFPGRFSGRQFSNSRSEMNVSTLELGDSALYLCASSHRDRGSYNEQFFGPGTRLTVL.

This clone was picked up a small number of times. The chain has TRBV5-4 and TRBJ1-5; the D is unclear. V was shortened by 4 bases and J by 3 bases, with 14 bases between the two germline ends. The V gene's germline CDR1 is SGHNT and CDR2 YYREEE (reference sequence). The CDR3 length is 15 residues. The CDR3 sequence is CASSRRENPNQPQHF. The CDR3 nucleotides read TGTGCCAGCAGCAGGAGGGAAAATCCCAATCAGCCCCAGCATTTT.